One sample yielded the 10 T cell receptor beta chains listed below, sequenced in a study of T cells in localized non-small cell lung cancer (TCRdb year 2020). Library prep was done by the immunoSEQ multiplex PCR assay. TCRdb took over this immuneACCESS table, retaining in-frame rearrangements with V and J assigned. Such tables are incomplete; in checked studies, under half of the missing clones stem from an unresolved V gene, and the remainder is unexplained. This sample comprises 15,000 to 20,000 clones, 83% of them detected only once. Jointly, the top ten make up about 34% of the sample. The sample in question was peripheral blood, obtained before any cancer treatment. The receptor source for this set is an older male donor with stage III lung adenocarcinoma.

CDR3 loop: CANGQGYNEQFF. The CDR3 DNA follows: TGTGCCAATGGACAAGGCTACAATGAGCAGTTCTTC. The chain joins TRBV7-9 to TRBJ2-1; possible D gene TRBD1, 5 bases. V lost 10 bases, J lost 3 bases, and 10 bases lay in between. This CDR3 is 12 amino acids long. Per the germline V gene, CDR1 is SEHNR and CDR2 is FQNEAQ (reference sequence).

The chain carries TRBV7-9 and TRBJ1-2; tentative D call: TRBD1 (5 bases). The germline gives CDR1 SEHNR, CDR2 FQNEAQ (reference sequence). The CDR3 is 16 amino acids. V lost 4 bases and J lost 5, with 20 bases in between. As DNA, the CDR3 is TGTGCCAGCAGCTCTGGGGGAGGGGAATTGGGGTATGGCTACACCTTC. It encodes CASSSGGGELGYGYTF.

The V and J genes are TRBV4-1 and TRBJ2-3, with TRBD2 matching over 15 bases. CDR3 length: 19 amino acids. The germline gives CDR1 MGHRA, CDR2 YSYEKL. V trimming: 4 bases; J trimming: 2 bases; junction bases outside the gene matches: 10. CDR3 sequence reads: CASSLTSRTSGGATDTQYF. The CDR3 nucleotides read TGCGCCAGCAGCCTAACCTCCCGGACTAGCGGGGGGGCCACAGATACGCAGTATTTT.

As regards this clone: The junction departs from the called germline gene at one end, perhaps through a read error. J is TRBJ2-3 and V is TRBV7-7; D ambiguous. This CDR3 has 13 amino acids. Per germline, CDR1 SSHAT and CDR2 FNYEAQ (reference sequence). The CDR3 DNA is TGTGCTAGCAGCCTGGGTCCCACAGATACGCAGTATTTT. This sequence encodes CASSLGPTDTQYF.

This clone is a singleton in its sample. The CDR3 DNA is TGTGCGCATTGTCCGTACCAGCAAAGTCGGGCCAACGTCCTGACTTTC. Translated, it gives CAHCPYQQSRANVLTF. The V call is TRBV5-4, the J call TRBJ2-6; D not resolved. This CDR3 has 16 amino acids. Germline CDR1 is SGHNT and CDR2 is YYREEE (reference sequence).

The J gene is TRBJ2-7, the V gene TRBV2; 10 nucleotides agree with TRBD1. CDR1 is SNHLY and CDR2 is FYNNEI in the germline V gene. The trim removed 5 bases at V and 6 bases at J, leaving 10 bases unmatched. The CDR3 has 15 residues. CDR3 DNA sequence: TGTGCCAGCAGTAGGACAGGGGGTCTTTTCAGCGAGCAGTACTTC. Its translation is CASSRTGGLFSEQYF.

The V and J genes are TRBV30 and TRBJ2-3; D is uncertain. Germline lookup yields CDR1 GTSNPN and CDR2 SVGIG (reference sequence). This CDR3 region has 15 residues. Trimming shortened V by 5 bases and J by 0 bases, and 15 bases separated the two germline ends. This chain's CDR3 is CAWAPWIPSTDTQYF. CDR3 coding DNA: TGTGCCTGGGCCCCATGGATCCCCAGCACAGATACGCAGTATTTT.

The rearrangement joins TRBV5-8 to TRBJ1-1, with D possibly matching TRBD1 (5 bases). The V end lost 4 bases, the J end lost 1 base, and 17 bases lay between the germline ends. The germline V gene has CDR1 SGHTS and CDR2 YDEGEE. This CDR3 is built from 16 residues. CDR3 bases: TGTGCCAGCAGCCCACGCTTCGAGGGGTCGAACACTGAAGCTTTCTTT. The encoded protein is CASSPRFEGSNTEAFF.

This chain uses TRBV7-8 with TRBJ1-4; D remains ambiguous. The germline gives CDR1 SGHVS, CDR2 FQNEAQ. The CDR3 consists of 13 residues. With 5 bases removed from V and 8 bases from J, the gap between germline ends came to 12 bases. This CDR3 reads CASSAWTGEKLFF. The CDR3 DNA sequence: TGTGCCAGCAGCGCCTGGACGGGCGAAAAACTGTTTTTT.

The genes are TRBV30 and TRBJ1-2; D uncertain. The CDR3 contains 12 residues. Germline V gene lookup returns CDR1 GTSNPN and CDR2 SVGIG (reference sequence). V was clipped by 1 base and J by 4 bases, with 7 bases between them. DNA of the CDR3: TGTGCCTGGAGTGGAGTTAGCTATGGCTACACCTTC. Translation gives CAWSGVSYGYTF. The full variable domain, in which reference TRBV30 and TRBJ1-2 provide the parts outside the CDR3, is SQTIHQWPATLVQPVGSPLSLECTVEGTSNPNLYWYRQAAGRGLQLLFYSVGIGQISSEVPQNLSASRPQDRQFILSSKKLLLSDSGFYLCAWSGVSYGYTFGSGTRLTVV.